The next 8 T cell receptor beta chains were all read from a single sample in a study of blood T cell repertoires in COVID-19. Method: immunoSEQ multiplex PCR; TCRdb's copy keeps in-frame clones and lacks some. The sample includes 240,000 or so clones, around 88% seen only once; the top ten take 3.3%. Sequences were obtained from PBMCs or T cells enriched from blood (not recorded which). The origin of the receptors is a woman in her thirties or forties with acute COVID-19.

The chain recombines TRBV2 with TRBJ1-1, with D maybe TRBD1 (6 bases). Trimming shortened V by 1 base and J by 3 bases, and 15 bases separated the two germline ends. Germline lookup yields CDR1 SNHLY and CDR2 FYNNEI. This CDR3 is 16 amino acids long. In nucleotides, the CDR3 is TGTGCCAGCAGTGAAGAGGGGGGGCACGGTGACACTGAAGCTTTCTTT. Residues: CASSEEGGHGDTEAFF.

V usage is TRBV29-1 and J usage is TRBJ1-1, with unresolved D. Germline V gives CDR1 SQVTM, CDR2 ANQGSEA. V shed 4 bases and J shed 8 bases, with 14 bases lying between them. The CDR3 contains 12 residues. CDR3 loop: CSVARHGREAFF. CDR3 sequence (DNA): TGCAGCGTTGCCCGCCATGGCAGGGAAGCTTTCTTT.

V is TRBV2 and J is TRBJ2-3; 12 bases line up with TRBD2. The CDR3 runs 14 residues. CDR1 SNHLY and CDR2 FYNNEI come from the germline V gene. The junction had 6 bases not matched to a gene; V was cut back by 9 bases and J by 5 bases. The CDR3 loop reads CASNLAGGLDTQYF. CDR3 in DNA: TGTGCCAGTAATCTAGCGGGGGGGCTAGATACGCAGTATTTT. Supplemented by reference TRBV2 and TRBJ2-3, the full variable domain reads EPEVTQTPSHQVTQMGQEVILRCVPISNHLYFYWYRQILGQKVEFLVSFYNNEISEKSEIFDDQFSVERPDGSNFTLKIRSTKLEDSAMYFCASNLAGGLDTQYFGPGTRLTVL.

Of note for this clone: Mismatch with germline at one junction end may stem from a read error. The chain recombines TRBV3-1 (or the pseudogene TRBV3-2) with TRBJ2-5, with TRBD2 matching over 10 bases. Germline values: CDR1 LGHDT, CDR2 YNNKEL (reference sequence). The CDR3 is 15 residues long. The CDR3 coding sequence is TGTGCCAGCAGTCAAGCGGGAGGGATGGGGGAGACCCAGTACTTC. Protein sequence: CASSQAGGMGETQYF.

The chain is built from TRBV21-1 and TRBJ2-1; the D call of TRBD2 is as the table states it, not checked on the DNA. TRBV21-1 is deemed a pseudogene. The CDR3 runs 15 residues. The CDR3 reads CASSSGRVAYNEQFF. The CDR3, as DNA: TGTGCCAGCAGCAGCGGGAGGGTGGCCTACAATGAGCAGTTCTTC.

The chain has TRBV9 and TRBJ1-4; tentative D call: TRBD1 (5 bases). CDR1 and CDR2 (germline): SGDLS, YYNGEE. V was shortened by 3 bases and J by 8 bases, with 17 bases between the two germline ends. The CDR3 sequence is 15 residues long. CDR3 in amino acids: CASSEGPTEGEKLFF. The DNA of the CDR3 is TGTGCCAGCAGCGAGGGGCCCACTGAAGGGGAAAAACTGTTTTTT.

The chain uses TRBV28 and TRBJ1-3; D call uncertain. This CDR3 comprises 15 residues. Germline loops: CDR1 MDHEN, CDR2 SYDVKM. V was cut by 2 bases and J by 7 bases, with 15 bases left in between. The DNA of the CDR3 is TGTGCCAGCAGTTTAGGAGGGTCGTGGTTGAACACCATATATTTT. Encoded protein: CASSLGGSWLNTIYF.

The chain has TRBV28 and TRBJ1-1; D is unclear. The V gene lost 5 bases and the J gene lost 7 bases, with 8 bases spanning the gap. Looked up from germline, CDR1 is MDHEN and CDR2 is SYDVKM. This CDR3 region has 11 residues. The CDR3 reads CASSGSDEAFF. CDR3 DNA sequence: TGTGCCAGCAGTGGCTCAGATGAAGCTTTCTTT.